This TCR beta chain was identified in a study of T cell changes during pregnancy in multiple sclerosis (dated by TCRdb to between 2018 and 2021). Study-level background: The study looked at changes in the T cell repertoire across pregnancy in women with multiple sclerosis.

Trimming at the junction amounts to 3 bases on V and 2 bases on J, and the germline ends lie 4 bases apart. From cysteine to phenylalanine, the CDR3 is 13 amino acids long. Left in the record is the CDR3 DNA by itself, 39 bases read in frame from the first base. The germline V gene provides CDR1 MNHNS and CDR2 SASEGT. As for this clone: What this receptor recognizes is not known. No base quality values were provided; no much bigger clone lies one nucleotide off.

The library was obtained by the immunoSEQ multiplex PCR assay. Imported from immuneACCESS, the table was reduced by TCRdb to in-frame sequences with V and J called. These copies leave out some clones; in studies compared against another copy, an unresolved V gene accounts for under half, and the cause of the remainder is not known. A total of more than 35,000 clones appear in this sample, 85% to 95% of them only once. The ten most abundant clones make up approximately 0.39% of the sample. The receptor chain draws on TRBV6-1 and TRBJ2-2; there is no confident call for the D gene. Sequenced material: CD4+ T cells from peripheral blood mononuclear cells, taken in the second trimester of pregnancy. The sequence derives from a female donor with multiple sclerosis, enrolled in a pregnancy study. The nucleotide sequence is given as TGTGCCAGCAGTGACCCTAACACCGGGGAGCTGTTTTTT. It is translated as CASSDPNTGELFF.